The sequence of this T cell receptor (beta chain) was determined in a study of OX40 agonist ivuxolimab in advanced cancers. Measured with immunoSEQ multiplex PCR; TCRdb has only the in-frame clones, and not every one. There are roughly 89,000 clones in the sample; around 84% occur only once, and 5.5% to 7% lies in the top ten. CDR3 length: 14 residues. Germline CDR1 reads SGHRS; CDR2 reads YFSETQ. Trimming at V came to 2 bases and at J to 6 bases, leaving 1 base not matched to a gene. This TCR came from an adult with an advanced solid tumor such as melanoma, head and neck, liver or kidney cancer. This specimen was CD4+ or CD8+ T cells sorted from blood, taken in a trial of the OX40 agonist ivuxolimab. This chain links TRBV5-1 with TRBJ2-1; 11 nucleotides agree with TRBD1. The CDR3 loop reads CASSFGTGGNEQFF. The CDR3, as DNA: TGCGCCAGCAGCTTTGGGACAGGGGGCAATGAGCAGTTCTTC.